The 12 T cell receptor beta chains below come from one sample, sequenced in a study of radiotherapy plus CTLA-4 blockade in lung cancer. Clones were sequenced by immunoSEQ multiplex PCR, and TCRdb holds only the in-frame ones, with some missing. The sample includes 35,000 to 40,000 clones, approximately 86% of them seen just once. Source: peripheral blood, taken from a patient treated with radiotherapy plus ipilimumab. The receptors were sampled from a human donor with non-small cell lung cancer whose response to radiotherapy plus ipilimumab could not be evaluated.

V and J are TRBV6-4 and TRBJ2-3, with 9 bases fitting TRBD2. V was pared by 4 bases and J by 1 base, with 3 bases of the junction left unmatched. The germline V gene encodes CDR1 MRHNA and CDR2 SNTAGT. This CDR3 is 15 amino acids long. CDR3 protein: CASSGLAVRTDTQYF. The CDR3 DNA follows: TGTGCCAGCAGTGGACTAGCGGTCCGCACAGATACGCAGTATTTT.

In this sample, this clone turned up a few times. The chain combines TRBV7-2 with TRBJ2-5, with unresolved D. V lost 3 bases to trimming and J lost 5 bases, with 10 bases between them. Germline CDR1 is SGHTA and CDR2 is FQGNSA. The CDR3 is made up of 13 amino acids. CDR3 amino acids: CASSFSIGETQYF. In DNA, the CDR3 is TGTGCCAGCAGCTTCAGTATCGGGGAGACCCAGTACTTC.

CDR3 sequence (DNA): TGTGCCAGCAGTTACTGGCAGGTGGATGAGCAGTTCTTC. Translating gives CASSYWQVDEQFF. The V call is TRBV6-6, the J call TRBJ2-1, with D hard to call. The CDR3 has 13 residues. Deletions cut 1 base from V and 8 bases from J, with 9 bases between. Germline V CDR1 and CDR2: MNHNY, SVGAGI (reference sequence).

This rearrangement joins TRBV6-6 to TRBJ2-7; the match to TRBD1 covers 10 bases. J was trimmed by 9 bases and V by 8 bases; bases with no gene match: 13. The germline V gene encodes CDR1 MNHNY and CDR2 SVGAGI (reference sequence). There are 14 residues in the CDR3. The CDR3 region is CASYPPGQGSAQYF. The CDR3 nucleotides are TGTGCCAGCTATCCGCCGGGACAGGGGTCGGCGCAGTACTTC.

The V and J genes are TRBV28 and TRBJ2-3, with TRBD1 identical over 8 bases. The germline CDR1 and CDR2 sequences are MDHEN and SYDVKM. Unmatched junction bases numbered 8, after V lost 6 bases and J lost 6 bases. The CDR3 has 14 amino acids. CDR3 sequence: CASSEAGTGDTQYF. DNA for the CDR3: TGTGCCAGCAGCGAAGCCGGGACAGGCGATACGCAGTATTTT.

The CDR3 coding sequence is TGTGCCATCAGTGAGTCGTCGGGCAGGGATGGCGAGCAGTACTTC. Translated, it gives CAISESSGRDGEQYF. The chain is built from TRBV10-3 and TRBJ2-7; D may be TRBD1 (5 bases). Between the trimmed V and J ends, which lost 0 bases and 6 bases, there was a span of 15 bases. This CDR3 region has 15 residues. The germline V gene has CDR1 ENHRY and CDR2 SYGVKD.

In this sample, this clone turned up once. The chain employs TRBV5-4 and TRBJ1-2; no reliable D call. CDR1 and CDR2 (germline): SGHNT, YYREEE (reference sequence). This CDR3 contains 11 residues. V lost 4 bases and J 7 bases, leaving 8 bases between the germline ends. The CDR3 region has the DNA TGTGCCAGCAGCGGAGTCGGTGGCTACACCTTC. The encoded protein is CASSGVGGYTF.

The gene calls are TRBV4-3 and TRBJ1-2; D unclear. Germline V lookup: CDR1 LGHNA, CDR2 YSLEER. Trimming left V 0 bases short and J 4 bases short, with 9 bases between. This CDR3 is built from 14 residues. CDR3 in amino acids: CASSQEPGPYGYTF. Written as DNA, the CDR3 is TGCGCCAGCAGCCAAGAGCCAGGTCCCTATGGCTACACCTTC.

The chain links TRBV27 to TRBJ2-1, with D unclear. The V gene's germline CDR1 is MNHEY and CDR2 SMNVEV (reference sequence). Trimming removed 8 bases from V and 7 bases from J, with 9 bases in between. The CDR3 covers 11 residues. The CDR3 bases are TGTGCCAGCGGGCGATATAATGAGCAGTTCTTC. Translation gives CASGRYNEQFF.

The chain joins TRBV28 to TRBJ1-5; D is undetermined. The CDR3 loop spans 16 amino acids. V lost 8 bases to trimming and J lost 3 bases, with 20 bases between them. Germline CDR1 and CDR2: MDHEN and SYDVKM. The CDR3 loop is CASLSPRSSPNQPQHF. As DNA, the CDR3 is TGTGCCAGCTTATCCCCTCGGAGTTCCCCCAATCAGCCCCAGCATTTT. The whole variable domain, remainder taken from reference TRBV28 and TRBJ1-5, is DVKVTQSSRYLVKRTGEKVFLECVQDMDHENMFWYRQDPGLGLRLIYFSYDVKMKEKGDIPEGYSVSREKKERFSLILESASTNQTSMYLCASLSPRSSPNQPQHFGDGTRLSIL.

This sequence joins TRBV7-9 and TRBJ2-3; 10 nucleotides align to TRBD2. The CDR3 length is 19 residues. Germline loops: CDR1 SEHNR, CDR2 FQNEAQ (reference sequence). After removal of 5 bases from V and 2 bases from J, the junction contained 16 bases not matched to a gene. The CDR3, as DNA: TGTGCCAGCAGCACAACAGGGTTGGATAGCGGGAGGACCACAGATACGCAGTATTTT. It specifies CASSTTGLDSGRTTDTQYF.

This clone has more than one count but fewer than ten. A junction boundary mismatches the germline segment, possibly from a read error. The genes are TRBV5-1 and TRBJ1-2, with 10 bases identical to TRBD1. Germline CDR1 SGHRS, CDR2 YFSETQ. The CDR3 length is 15 residues. CDR3 nucleotides: TGCGCCAGCAGCTTGGGACCGGGACAGGGGTTCGATTCGCTCTTC. Amino acid sequence: CASSLGPGQGFDSLF.